This T cell receptor beta chain came from a study of T cells in localized non-small cell lung cancer. Germline V gives CDR1 WNHNN, CDR2 SYGVQD (reference sequence). The CDR3 runs to 14 residues. V lost 5 bases and J lost 2, with 13 bases in between. Points from the study as a whole: Clonality peaked in uninvolved adjacent lung rather than tumor.

Profiling relied on immunoSEQ multiplex PCR, and the TCRdb table lists in-frame clones only, not all of them. This table has over 50,000 clones, under 90% appearing once. Notes on this clone: Antigen: not known.

Here the sequenced sample was peripheral blood, taken before any cancer treatment. V usage is TRBV10-1 and J usage is TRBJ2-7; D unresolved. The sequence was collected from a woman aged 35 to 75 with stage I lung adenocarcinoma. In DNA form, the CDR3 reads TGCGCCAGCAGTTTTGGTCTCGAAGCCTACGAGCAGTACTTC. This codes for CASSFGLEAYEQYF.